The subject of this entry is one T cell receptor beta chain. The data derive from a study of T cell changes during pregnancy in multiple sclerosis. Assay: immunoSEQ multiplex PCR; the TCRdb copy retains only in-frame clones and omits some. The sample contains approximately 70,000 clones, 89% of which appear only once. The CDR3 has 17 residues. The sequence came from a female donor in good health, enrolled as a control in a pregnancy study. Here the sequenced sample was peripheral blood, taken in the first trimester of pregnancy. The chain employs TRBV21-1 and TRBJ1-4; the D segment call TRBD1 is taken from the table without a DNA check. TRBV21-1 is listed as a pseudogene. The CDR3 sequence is CASSKFLGQGGHEKLFF. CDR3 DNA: TGTGCCAGCAGCAAATTCCTGGGACAGGGAGGGCATGAAAAACTGTTTTTT.